What follows are 13 T cell receptor beta chains derived from one specimen sequenced in a study of T-cell reconstitution after alpha-beta-depleted transplantation in children. Unique molecular identifiers were incorporated when the TCRbeta library was constructed. Each CDR3 protein gets one entry after TCRdb re-called the PCR reads with MiXCR. Among about 360,000 distinct CDR3 sequences listed, roughly 15% were seen once. Sample: PBMCs, taken from the stem cell graft. The receptors were gathered from a human donor who donated a stem cell graft to a child with Fanconi anemia.

The sample holds many counts of this clonotype. The chain is built from TRBV29-1 and TRBJ1-1; D is possibly TRBD1 (6 bases). Trimming shortened V by 3 bases and J by 6 bases, and 11 bases separated the two germline ends. The CDR3 extends over 12 amino acids. CDR1 and CDR2 (germline): SQVTM, ANQGSEA. The CDR3: CSVDLQGSEAFF. CDR3 coding DNA: TGCAGCGTTGATTTGCAGGGGTCTGAAGCTTTCTTT.

The V and J genes are TRBV25-1 and TRBJ2-3; TRBD1 or TRBD2 may be the D gene (5 bases each). The CDR3 sequence is 14 residues long. The V end lost 5 bases, the J end lost 3 bases, and 12 bases lay between the germline ends. The germline CDR1 and CDR2 sequences are MGHDK and SYGVNS. The CDR3 bases are TGTGCCAGCAGTAAAGAGGGGCGTACAGATACGCAGTATTTT. Its protein is CASSKEGRTDTQYF.

This clonotype was counted only a few times. This chain joins TRBV2 and TRBJ1-2; tentatively, D is TRBD1 (5 bases). Trimming took 0 bases from V and 3 from J, leaving 14 bases between them. This CDR3 has 16 residues. The V gene's germline CDR1 is SNHLY and CDR2 FYNNEI. The CDR3 is CASSEADTSLHYGYTF. CDR3 bases: TGTGCCAGCAGTGAAGCGGACACCTCTTTGCACTATGGCTACACCTTC.

The chain has TRBV7-9 and TRBJ2-5; no reliable D call. The V and J ends lost 1 base and 4 bases respectively, with 10 bases between them. The CDR3 runs to 14 residues. CDR1 is SEHNR and CDR2 is FQNEAQ in the germline V gene (reference sequence). The CDR3: CASSLDLPGETQYF. CDR3 in DNA: TGTGCCAGCAGCTTAGACCTCCCCGGAGAGACCCAGTACTTC.

Many counts were recorded for this clonotype. The chain combines TRBV16 with TRBJ1-1; 7 positions match TRBD1. V lost 6 bases to trimming and J lost 4 bases; unmatched junction nucleotides: 8. This CDR3 comprises 14 residues. Germline V gives CDR1 KGHSY, CDR2 FQNENV. The chain's CDR3 is CASSNQGGGTEAFF. CDR3 coding DNA: TGTGCCAGCAGTAATCAGGGGGGTGGCACTGAAGCTTTCTTT. Supplemented by reference TRBV16 and TRBJ1-1, the full variable domain reads GEEVAQTPKHLVRGEGQKAKLYCAPIKGHSYVFWYQQVLKNEFKFLISFQNENVFDETGMPKERFSAKCLPNSPCSLEIQATKLEDSAVYFCASSNQGGGTEAFFGQGTRLTVV.

The chain combines TRBV12-3 or TRBV12-4 with TRBJ2-7; 7 bases are a match to TRBD1. J gave up 0 bases and V 5 bases, and 7 bases lay outside the gene matches. The CDR3 loop spans 15 amino acids. The CDR3 region is CASSPTGTDSYEQYF. The CDR3, as DNA: TGTGCCAGCAGTCCGACCGGGACAGACTCCTACGAGCAGTACTTC.

This clonotype has a handful of counts. This chain links TRBV9 with TRBJ1-3; unclear D gene. V was clipped by 5 bases and J by 0 bases, with 6 bases between them. CDR1 and CDR2 (germline): SGDLS, YYNGEE. The CDR3 runs to 13 residues. This CDR3 is CASRSSSGNTIYF. The CDR3 DNA sequence: TGTGCCAGCAGGAGTAGCTCTGGAAACACCATATATTTT.

This clonotype was seen a handful of times. The chain recombines TRBV7-2 with TRBJ2-3; either TRBD1 or TRBD2 may supply D (5 bases each). CDR1 is SGHTA, CDR2 FQGNSA, per germline. The V end was cut by 5 bases, the J end by 7 bases, with 13 bases between. The CDR3 extends over 13 amino acids. The CDR3 bases are TGTGCCAGCAGCCTGGGGGAGCTAAATACGCAGTATTTT. This translates into CASSLGELNTQYF.

V gene TRBV27 combines with J gene TRBJ2-5; unclear D gene. With 7 bases removed from V and 5 bases from J, the gap between germline ends came to 14 bases. The CDR3 runs 13 residues. Germline loops: CDR1 MNHEY, CDR2 SMNVEV (reference sequence). DNA of the CDR3: TGTGCCAGCAACGGCGAACAAAGGGAGACCCAGTACTTC. This sequence encodes CASNGEQRETQYF.

V is TRBV25-1 and J is TRBJ1-1; no definite D call. V was clipped by 3 bases and J by 1 base, with 15 bases between them. From germline, CDR1 is MGHDK and CDR2 SYGVNS. There are 16 residues in the CDR3. The DNA of the CDR3 is TGTGCCAGCAGTGATTATGGATTGAGTGGGAACACTGAAGCTTTCTTT. Amino acid sequence: CASSDYGLSGNTEAFF.

This chain connects TRBV5-6 to TRBJ2-3; TRBD2 agrees at 10 bases. V trimming: 1 base; J trimming: 6 bases; junction bases outside the gene matches: 2. Per germline, CDR1 SGHDT and CDR2 YYEEEE. The CDR3 is made up of 14 amino acids. As DNA, the CDR3 is TGTGCCAGCAGCTTGCTAGCGGGGGTGGATACGCAGTATTTT. It encodes CASSLLAGVDTQYF.

This clonotype was detected a few times. The genes are TRBV7-9 and TRBJ2-3; D remains unclear. V lost 5 bases to trimming and J lost 4 bases, with 10 bases between them. Germline V gene data show CDR1 as SEHNR and CDR2 as FQNEAQ (reference sequence). This CDR3 is built from 13 residues. The CDR3 bases are TGTGCCAGCAGCCCGAAGGGCCCAGATACGCAGTATTTT. This encodes CASSPKGPDTQYF. The entire variable domain, with the rest obtained from reference TRBV7-9 and TRBJ2-3, is as follows: DTGVSQNPRHKITKRGQNVTFRCDPISEHNRLYWYRQTLGQGPEFLTYFQNEAQLEKSRLLSDRFSAERPKGSFSTLEIQRTEQGDSAMYLCASSPKGPDTQYFGPGTRLTVL.

This clonotype appeared a few times. The gene calls are TRBV12-3 or TRBV12-4 and TRBJ2-7, with D unclear. CDR3 length: 14 residues. V was shortened by 2 bases and J by 2 bases, with 10 bases between the two germline ends. CDR3 region: CASSLFEQTYEQYF. In DNA form, the CDR3 reads TGTGCCAGCAGTTTATTTGAACAGACCTACGAGCAGTACTTC.